This TCR beta chain was sequenced for a study of cytomegalovirus exposure and HLA in healthy donors (dated by TCRdb to 2016 to 2017). In the study overall: In an earlier analysis of under 750 of the donors, less than 350 Gb of sequence data and roughly 100 million unique TCR beta sequences from approximately 180 million T cells were reported. Roughly 300 gigabases of sequencing data and 70 million to 95 million unique TCR sequences made up an early release that covered around 640 HLA-typed donors. Of the roughly 400 genotyped donors, roughly 85% fell in the genetic ancestry cluster associated with self-reported Caucasian donors. The study aimed to test whether signatures of past pathogen exposure could be identified by cataloging public T cell receptors. The T cell repertoires of several hundred subjects were profiled by immunosequencing and related to cytomegalovirus serostatus. Besides the first cohort of roughly 660 subjects, a separate validation cohort made up of 120 or so different subjects was used. High-throughput TCR immunosequencing, statistical association of individual TCRs with disease status, and machine learning were combined to predict cytomegalovirus infection status. In a later analysis, previously published TCR beta repertoires from 550 to 750 donors were re-analyzed and high-resolution HLA genotyping was added so that TCR occurrence patterns could be studied. In the later analysis, no new phenotypic data were used to find candidate immune exposures; instead, reliance was placed on TCR beta sequences and their occurrence across donors. To decide whether each TCR beta V gene segment behaved as functional or pseudogenic, an earlier analysis of nearly 600 of the donors relied on high-throughput TCR beta sequencing. Donor age, sex, ethnicity and CMV serostatus were compiled alongside the repertoire data. Genome-wide SNP genotypes for about 65% of the 666 donors were used in a later genetic analysis, which treated that subset as a discovery cohort. Every discovery cohort repertoire had been produced on one sequencing platform. HLA typing included class I and class II loci at four-digit resolution. The number of donors typed differed by locus, with roughly 629-640 for A, B, C, DRB1 and DQB1, more than 500 for DQA1, nearly 610 for DPA1, and 450 to 480 for DPB1. Roughly five DR-DQ haplotypes were treated as single units for association and clustering because of strong linkage in the cohort. Among about 360 genotyped donors of the cohort, an average of about 240,000 unique TCR beta nucleotide sequences were sequenced per donor, roughly a sixth of them non-productive.

General conclusions and limits of the study: In a later analysis, the rate of TCR association differed among HLA loci, with DRB1 alleles having the most associated TCRs and HLA-C alleles having the fewest. Linkage disequilibrium might explain the correlated functional status among segregating V segments, but an unknown experimental factor could not be ruled out. In a later analysis, HLA-associated TCR beta chains were found to be more clonally expanded and to have lower generation probabilities than equally common non-associated chains. Because counts were too low, around 18 rarely observed V segments, including chromosome 9 orphons, were left out of the earlier analysis of 500 to 650 of the donors. The sequencing pipeline was judged likely to have produced a cluster of highly shared sequence variants as a technical artifact. It was suggested by the authors that the approach could potentially be generalized to other disease states and immunological phenotypes. For the cohort, immune exposure information was limited to CMV serostatus. In an earlier analysis of under 600 of the donors, most TCR beta V segments were observed in productive rearrangements about 90% or about 30% of the time, broadly matching IMGT annotations. According to a later analysis, most CMV-associated TCR beta chains appeared to be HLA-restricted, and the HLA associations seemed to be driven largely by CMV exposure. A few of the identified cytomegalovirus-associated TCR beta chains were confirmed in vitro to be specific for cytomegalovirus antigens. The cohort was sequenced for TCR beta chains only, and without alpha or paired-chain data the features that could be detected were limited. A further reported finding was that TCR beta sequences accurately predicted the HLA-A and HLA-B alleles for most subjects in the first cohort. Specific HLA alleles were associated with roughly 16,000 TCR beta sequences at a false discovery rate of 0.05 in a later analysis. A later genetic analysis associated a missense DCLRE1C variant with V-gene and J-gene trimming of TCR beta chains, and an independent cohort replicated the association. HLA typing was unavailable for some donors at each locus, so association tests used only the typed subset. Sequencing depth was assumed to be roughly uniform across donors in the presence/absence analyses, though that assumption may not hold. The 87-base-pair reads could not distinguish some IMGT-functional V segments, including TRBV6-2 and TRBV6-3, so those segments were excluded. When HLA alleles, especially DR and DQ, strongly co-occurred, TCR associations were difficult to assign to individual alleles. Most TCR sequences were seen in very few donors, while some public TCRs were found in many individuals. In the study, some 160 TCR beta chains were listed as associated with cytomegalovirus. Compared with the roughly 700-donor mean, donors in an Asian-associated ancestry cluster had fewer N-insertions in productive TCRs, according to a later genetic analysis. Several of the top co-occurrence clusters appeared to be linked to parvovirus B19, influenza, CMV and Epstein-Barr virus, according to a later analysis. Cytomegalovirus status was reported to be diagnosed by the classifier with high specificity and sensitivity in both the original and validation cohorts.

The library was built by means of the immunoSEQ multiplex PCR assay. For the multiplex PCR, a mixture combining 60 forward primers for TCR Vbeta segments and 13 reverse primers for TCR Jbeta segments was used. The CDR3 region of rearranged TCR beta genes was amplified from genomic DNA by a multiplex PCR assay. The amplified TCR beta libraries were sequenced on the Illumina HiSeq System as 87-base-pair reads. In the original analysis: In a later analysis, about 80 million unique TCR beta chains were counted across the 690 or so repertoires, and roughly 11 million of these chains were shared by at least two donors. Raw reads were error-corrected and collapsed into unique sequences by a nearest-neighbor algorithm in which closely related sequences were merged to remove PCR and sequencing errors. V, D and J gene segments were assigned by aligning CDR3 sequences to IMGT reference sequences. For a sequence to be retained, at least a six-nucleotide match to both a V gene segment and a J gene segment was required. Rearrangements were called productive when the CDR3 lacked stop codons and stayed in frame with V and J; all others were non-productive. Following IMGT convention, CDR3 was defined as the stretch from the second conserved V-encoded cysteine to the conserved J-encoded phenylalanine. The earlier analysis of around 640 of the donors excluded sequences that lacked an unambiguous match to a single V gene segment. In an earlier analysis of 450 to 750 of the donors, a V segment was called functional when productive rearrangements were above 56.7%, and segregating when the standard deviation between donors exceeded 5%. A statistical classification framework was built for diagnosing cytomegalovirus status from the catalog of TCR beta chain sequences. A later analysis assigned V and J genes by comparing TCR nucleotide sequences with IMGT/GENE-DB human TR gene sequences. Using the TCRdist pipeline, a later analysis assigned CDR3 sequences along with most-parsimonious VDJ recombination scenarios. A later analysis defined each TCR beta chain by its CDR3 amino acid sequence plus V-gene family, and excluded reads lacking a unique V-gene family. A later analysis removed 500 to 650 highly shared, low-generation-probability nucleotide sequences to deal with suspected cross-contamination and a sequencing artifact. For each public chain, a later analysis derived a clonal expansion index from normalized ranks of inferred template counts within each repertoire. In a later analysis, generation probabilities were computed using a VDJ recombination model fitted to out-of-frame rearrangements, and the results were checked against IGoR. Hypergeometric tests were used in a later analysis to score TCR-TCR, TCR-HLA and TCR-CMV co-occurrence, with a repertoire-size bias correction applied to the TCR pairs. A later analysis estimated false discovery rates by permuting HLA or CMV assignments 20 times. In a later analysis, co-occurring TCRs were grouped using DBSCAN, and TCRdist sequence similarity was added for clustering within HLA-allele-positive subsets. Repertoires with fewer than 30,000 or more than 120,000 public chains were left out of co-occurrence clustering, as were five repertoires with anomalous nucleotide sharing. TCRdb provides this immuneACCESS table in a form limited to in-frame rearrangements. Some clones are lacking; in checked studies, under half of them reflect an unresolved V gene, and why the rest are absent is not known. V and J calls and clone size are copied from that table; D and trimming were computed from the DNA. A total of around 180,000 clones appear in this sample, over 60% of them only once. The biggest ten clones account for around 1.5% of the sample.

The cohort was made up of under 800 healthy bone marrow donors. At the time of sampling, every cohort member was nominally healthy, though immune exposures that went unrecorded were likely present. The donor tested CMV seronegative, placing the donor among the 352 seronegative members of the cohort. Each donor provided a peripheral blood sample, and peripheral blood mononuclear cells were used for TCR beta sequencing. The Qiagen DNeasy Blood Extraction Kit was used to extract genomic DNA from the blood cell samples. V is pruned by 9 bases and J by 4 bases, leaving 22 bases of the junction without a gene match. Its CDR3 holds 19 amino acids, cysteine through phenylalanine. Only the CDR3 DNA is retained, 57 bases long and in frame from the first base. CDR1 MGHRA and CDR2 YSYEKL are derived from the germline V gene. This clone was counted once. It lacks a known antigen. The sample holds no much larger clone one base away, and base qualities are not on file.

Recombination joined TRBV4-1 with TRBJ1-1; the central 11 bases match TRBD1. Sequenced: PBMCs. The source is a girl aged 10-17 years in good health and CMV-seronegative. The sequence in DNA is TGCGCCAGGCCTTCGGACAGGGGGCTGTCGTGGTCGTCGGGCACTGAAGCTTTCTTT. Its protein is CARPSDRGLSWSSGTEAFF.